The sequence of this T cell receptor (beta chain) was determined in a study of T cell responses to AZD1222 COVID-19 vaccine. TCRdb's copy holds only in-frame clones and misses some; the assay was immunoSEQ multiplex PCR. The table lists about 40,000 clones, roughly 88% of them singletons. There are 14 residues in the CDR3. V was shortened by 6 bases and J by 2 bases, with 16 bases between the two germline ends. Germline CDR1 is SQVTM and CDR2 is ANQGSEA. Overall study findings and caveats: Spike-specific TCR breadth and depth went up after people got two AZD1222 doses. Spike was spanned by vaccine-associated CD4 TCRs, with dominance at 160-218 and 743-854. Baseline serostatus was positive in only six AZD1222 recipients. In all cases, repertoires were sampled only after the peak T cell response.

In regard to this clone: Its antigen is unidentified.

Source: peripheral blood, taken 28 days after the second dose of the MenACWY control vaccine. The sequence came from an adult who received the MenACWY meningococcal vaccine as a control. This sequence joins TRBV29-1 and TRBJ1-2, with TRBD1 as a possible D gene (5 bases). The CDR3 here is CSVSTEGINYGYTF. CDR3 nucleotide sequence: TGCAGCGTCTCGACAGAGGGGATAAACTATGGCTACACCTTC. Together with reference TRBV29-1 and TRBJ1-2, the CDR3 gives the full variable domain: SAVISQKPSRDICQRGTSLTIQCQVDSQVTMMFWYRQQPGQSLTLIATANQGSEATYESGFVIDKFPISRPNLTFSTLTVSNMSPEDSSIYLCSVSTEGINYGYTFGSGTRLTVV.